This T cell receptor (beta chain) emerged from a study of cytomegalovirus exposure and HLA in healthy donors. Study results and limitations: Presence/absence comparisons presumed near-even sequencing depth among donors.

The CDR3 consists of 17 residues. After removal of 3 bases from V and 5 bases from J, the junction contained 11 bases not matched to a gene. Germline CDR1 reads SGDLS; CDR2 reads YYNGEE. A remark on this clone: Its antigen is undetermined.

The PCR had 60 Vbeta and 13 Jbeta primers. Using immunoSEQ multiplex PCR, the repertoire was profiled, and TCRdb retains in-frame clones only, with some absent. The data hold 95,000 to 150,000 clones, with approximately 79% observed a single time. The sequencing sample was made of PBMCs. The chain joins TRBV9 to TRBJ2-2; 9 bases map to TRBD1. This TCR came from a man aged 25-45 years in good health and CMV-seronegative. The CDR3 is CASSAKPGTGSTGELFF. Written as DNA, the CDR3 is TGTGCCAGCAGCGCTAAACCCGGGACAGGGAGTACCGGGGAGCTGTTTTTT. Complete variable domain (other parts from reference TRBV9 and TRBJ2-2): DSGVTQTPKHLITATGQRVTLRCSPRSGDLSVYWYQQSLDQGLQFLIQYYNGEERAKGNILERFSAQQFPDLHSELNLSSLELGDSALYFCASSAKPGTGSTGELFFGEGSRLTVL.